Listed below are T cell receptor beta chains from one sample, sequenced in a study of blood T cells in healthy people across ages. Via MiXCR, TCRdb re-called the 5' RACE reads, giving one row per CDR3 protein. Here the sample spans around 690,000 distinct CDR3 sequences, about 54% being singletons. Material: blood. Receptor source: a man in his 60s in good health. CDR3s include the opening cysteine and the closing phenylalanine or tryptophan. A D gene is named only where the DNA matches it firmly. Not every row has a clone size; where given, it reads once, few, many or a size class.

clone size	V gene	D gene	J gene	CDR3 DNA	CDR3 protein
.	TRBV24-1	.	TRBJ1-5	TGTGCCACCAGTGACCCCGGCTCAGGTCAGCCCCAGCATTTT	CATSDPGSGQPQHF
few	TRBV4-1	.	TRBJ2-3	TGCGCCAGCAGCCAAGTCGCGGCCCAATATAGCACGGATACGCAGTATTTT	CASSQVAAQYSTDTQYF
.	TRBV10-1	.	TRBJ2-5	TGCGCCAGCCCCGGAGGGGGTCCTGAAGAGACCCAGTACTTC	CASPGGGPEETQYF
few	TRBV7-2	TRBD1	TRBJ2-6	TGTGCCAGCAGCCCGGACAGGTTCAGCCTCCGTTCTGGGGCCAACGTCCTGACTTTC	CASSPDRFSLRSGANVLTF
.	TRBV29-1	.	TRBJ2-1	TGCAGCGTAGTACAGGCGTTGGGAGAGACCCAGTTCTTC	CSVVQALGETQFF
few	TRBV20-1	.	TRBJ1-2	TGCAGTGCTAGCCCCAAGGGGGACGATGGCTACACCTTC	CSASPKGDDGYTF
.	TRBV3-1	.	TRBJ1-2	TGTGCCAGCAGCCCACGGGGGGCAGGAGGCTACACCTTC	CASSPRGAGGYTF
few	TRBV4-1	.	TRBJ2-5	TGCGCCAGCAGCCAAGGCCGCGCAGGGCCCCAAGAGACCCAGTACTTC	CASSQGRAGPQETQYF
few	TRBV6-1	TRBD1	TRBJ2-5	TGTGCCAGCAGGGACAGGGCAGGGGAGACCCAGTACTTC	CASRDRAGETQYF
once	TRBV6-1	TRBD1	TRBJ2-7	TGTGCCAGCAGTCTGGACAGGGTTGAGACCTACGAGCAGTACTTC	CASSLDRVETYEQYF
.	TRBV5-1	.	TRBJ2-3	TGCGCCAGCAGCTTGGTTTTCTCTGTGATCAGCACAGATACGCAGTATTTT	CASSLVFSVISTDTQYF
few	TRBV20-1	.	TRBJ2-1	TGCAGTGCGCCCGGGGAGTATGGGCCTGGCGATGAGCAGTTCTTC	CSAPGEYGPGDEQFF
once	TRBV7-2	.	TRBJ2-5	TGTGTCAGCAGCTTAACGCTAGCGGAGACCCAGTACTTC	CVSSLTLAETQYF
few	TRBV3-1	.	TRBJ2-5	TGTGCCAGCAGCCAAGTAGTCGCAGAGACCCAGTACTTC	CASSQVVAETQYF